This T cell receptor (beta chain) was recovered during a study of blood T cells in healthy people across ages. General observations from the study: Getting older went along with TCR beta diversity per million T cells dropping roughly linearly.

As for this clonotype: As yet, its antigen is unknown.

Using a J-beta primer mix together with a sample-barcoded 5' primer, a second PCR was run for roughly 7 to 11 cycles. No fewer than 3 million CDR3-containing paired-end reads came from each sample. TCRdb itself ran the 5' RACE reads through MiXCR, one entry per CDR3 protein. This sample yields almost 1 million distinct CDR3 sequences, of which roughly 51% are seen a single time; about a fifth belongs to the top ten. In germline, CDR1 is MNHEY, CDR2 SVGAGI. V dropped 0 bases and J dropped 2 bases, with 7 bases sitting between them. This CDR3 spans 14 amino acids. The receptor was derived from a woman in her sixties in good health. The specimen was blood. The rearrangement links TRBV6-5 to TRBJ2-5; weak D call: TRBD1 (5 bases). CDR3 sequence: CASSYSKGQETQYF. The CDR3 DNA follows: TGTGCCAGCAGTTACTCGAAGGGGCAAGAGACCCAGTACTTC.